The source of this TCR beta chain is a study of shared clonotypes between healthy human individuals. Comments on this clone: Its matching antigen is unknown. The same CDR3 arises from other DNA sequences in this sample as well.

The CDR3 totals 13 residues. With V trimmed by 3 bases and J by 4 bases, 2 bases remained unmatched. From germline, CDR1 is ENHRY and CDR2 SYGVKD. Study-level results: Relative to their counterparts shared across all four donors, non-shared clonotypes exhibited diminished generation probabilities.

Each PCR replicate from the sorted subsets contained approximately 0.2 ug DNA, which is around 30,000 T cell genomes. Repertoires were generated with immunoSEQ multiplex PCR, while TCRdb's copy carries only in-frame clones and drops some. The data hold nearly 1,000,000 clones, with more than 75% observed a single time. Sequenced: memory CD4+ T cells sorted from blood. Described subset: CD45RA-negative fraction. The source is a man aged 18 to 30 in good health. The V gene is TRBV10-3, the J gene TRBJ2-5; TRBD2 matches at 7 bases. The CDR3 DNA reads TGTGCCATCAGTGATGGCGGGAGAGAGACCCAGTACTTC. As protein: CAISDGGRETQYF.